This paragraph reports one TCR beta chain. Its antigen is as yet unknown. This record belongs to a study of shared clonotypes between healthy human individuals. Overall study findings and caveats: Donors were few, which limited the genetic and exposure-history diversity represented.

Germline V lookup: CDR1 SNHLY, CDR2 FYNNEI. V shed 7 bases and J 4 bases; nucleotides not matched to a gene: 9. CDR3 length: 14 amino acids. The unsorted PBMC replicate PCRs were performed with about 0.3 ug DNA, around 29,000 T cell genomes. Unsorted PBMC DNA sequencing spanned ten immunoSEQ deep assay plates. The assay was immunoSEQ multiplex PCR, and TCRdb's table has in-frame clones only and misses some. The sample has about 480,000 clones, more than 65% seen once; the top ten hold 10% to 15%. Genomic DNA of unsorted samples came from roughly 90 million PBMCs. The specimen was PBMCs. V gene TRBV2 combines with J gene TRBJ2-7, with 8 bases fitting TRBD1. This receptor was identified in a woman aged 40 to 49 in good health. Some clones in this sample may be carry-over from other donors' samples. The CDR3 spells CASNGQGQGYEQYF. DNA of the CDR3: TGTGCCAGCAACGGACAGGGTCAGGGGTACGAGCAGTACTTC. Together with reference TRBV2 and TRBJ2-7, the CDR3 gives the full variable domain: EPEVTQTPSHQVTQMGQEVILRCVPISNHLYFYWYRQILGQKVEFLVSFYNNEISEKSEIFDDQFSVERPDGSNFTLKIRSTKLEDSAMYFCASNGQGQGYEQYFGPGTRLTVT.